The 19 T cell receptor beta chains reported below all come from one sample, sequenced in a study of blood T cell repertoires in COVID-19. The repertoire was sequenced with immunoSEQ multiplex PCR; TCRdb's copy has only in-frame clones and lacks some. In the table there are a few hundred thousand clones, 70% to 90% of which are singletons. Source material: PBMCs or T cells enriched from blood (not recorded which). The receptors stem from a woman in her forties or fifties who had recovered from COVID-19.

This chain connects TRBV6-1 to TRBJ1-2; 9 bases map to TRBD1. The CDR3 extends over 16 amino acids. Looked up from germline, CDR1 is MNHNS and CDR2 is SASEGT. With V trimmed by 3 bases and J by 8 bases, 13 bases remained unmatched. In nucleotides, the CDR3 is TGTGCCAGCAGTGACCTCCCGGGACAGGGTCTCTTGGGCTACACCTTC. It specifies CASSDLPGQGLLGYTF.

The gene calls are TRBV11-2 and TRBJ2-5; 13 positions agree with TRBD2. The CDR3 spans 16 residues. Germline loops: CDR1 SGHAT, CDR2 FQNNGV. V lost 5 bases to trimming and J lost 0 bases; unmatched junction nucleotides: 3. CDR3 amino acids: CASSTGTSGDQETQYF. DNA for the CDR3: TGTGCCAGCAGCACGGGGACTAGCGGGGACCAAGAGACCCAGTACTTC.

Here the CDR3 reads CASSLGGTTTGELFF. The CDR3 bases are TGCGCCAGCAGCTTGGGGGGGACTACCACCGGGGAGCTGTTTTTT. The chain is built from TRBV5-1 and TRBJ2-2; 7 bases are a match to TRBD2. The V and J ends lost 0 bases and 4 bases, in that order; junction bases with no gene match: 3. Germline CDR1 and CDR2: SGHRS and YFSETQ. This CDR3 spans 15 amino acids.

The DNA for the CDR3 is TGCAGCGTTGAAGCAGGTGGCAATCAGCCCCAGCATTTT. This sequence encodes CSVEAGGNQPQHF. The chain combines TRBV29-1 with TRBJ1-5; D is uncertain. Germline V gives CDR1 SQVTM, CDR2 ANQGSEA. V lost 1 base and J 2 bases, leaving 6 bases between the germline ends. The CDR3 contains 13 residues.

The chain uses TRBV5-4 and TRBJ2-5, with TRBD1 matching over 11 bases. The CDR3 runs 14 residues. Germline assignment: CDR1 SGHNT and CDR2 YYREEE (reference sequence). V lost 3 bases, J lost 5 bases, and 3 bases stayed unmatched. CDR3 amino acids: CASSWTGGEETQYF. The CDR3 bases are TGTGCCAGCAGCTGGACAGGGGGCGAGGAGACCCAGTACTTC.

The CDR3 bases are TGTGCCAGCAGACGACAGAAAATAGCCAAAAACATTCAGTACTTC. This sequence encodes CASRRQKIAKNIQYF. J is TRBJ2-4 and V is TRBV6-4; weak D call: TRBD1 (5 bases). There are 15 residues in the CDR3. V lost 6 bases to trimming and J lost 0 bases, with 12 bases between them. CDR1 is MRHNA, CDR2 SNTAGT, per germline.

V is TRBV2 and J is TRBJ2-1, with TRBD1 identical over 10 bases. The CDR3 runs 15 residues. The V gene's germline CDR1 is SNHLY and CDR2 FYNNEI. V lost 5 bases, J lost 5 bases, and 6 bases stayed unmatched. In DNA, the CDR3 is TGTGCCAGCAGTAGGGACAGGGGAGCCGACAATGAGCAGTTCTTC. Translating it yields CASSRDRGADNEQFF.

The rearrangement joins TRBV11-3 to TRBJ2-1, with 11 bases matching TRBD1. The junction had 7 bases not matched to a gene; V was cut back by 4 bases and J by 8 bases. This CDR3 is built from 15 residues. Germline V CDR1 and CDR2: SGHNT, YENEEA. CDR3 region: CASSSWTGGIDEQFF. CDR3 nucleotide sequence: TGTGCCAGCAGCTCCTGGACAGGGGGCATCGATGAGCAGTTCTTC. Combining the CDR3 with reference TRBV11-3 and TRBJ2-1 gives the whole variable domain EAGVVQSPRYKIIEKKQPVAFWCNPISGHNTLYWYLQNLGQGPELLIRYENEEAVDDSQLPKDRFSAERLKGVDSTLKIQPAELGDSAVYLCASSSWTGGIDEQFFGPGTRLTVL.

V is TRBV4-1 and J is TRBJ1-2; 8 bases are shared with TRBD1. The V gene's germline CDR1 is MGHRA and CDR2 YSYEKL. This CDR3 region has 13 residues. V was pared by 5 bases and J by 6 bases, with 5 bases of the junction left unmatched. The CDR3 DNA is TGCGCCAGCAGCATACGGACAGGGCATGGCTACACCTTC. This gives the protein CASSIRTGHGYTF.

This chain joins TRBV15 and TRBJ2-5, with D perhaps TRBD1 (5 bases). Deletions cut 2 bases from V and 2 bases from J, with 9 bases between. Germline assignment: CDR1 LNHNV and CDR2 YYDKDF (reference sequence). This CDR3 is built from 14 residues. The DNA for the CDR3 is TGTGCCACCAGCAGAAAGACAGAGCAAGAGACCCAGTACTTC. Protein: CATSRKTEQETQYF. Together with reference TRBV15 and TRBJ2-5, the CDR3 gives the full variable domain: DAMVIQNPRYQVTQFGKPVTLSCSQTLNHNVMYWYQQKSSQAPKLLFHYYDKDFNNEADTPDNFQSRRPNTSFCFLDIRSPGLGDTAMYLCATSRKTEQETQYFGPGTRLLVL.

This chain uses TRBV7-8 with TRBJ1-5, with TRBD1 matching 7 bases. With 6 bases clipped from V and 2 bases from J, the junction kept 4 bases outside the gene matches. The V gene's germline CDR1 is SGHVS and CDR2 FQNEAQ. This CDR3 is 14 amino acids long. In nucleotides, the CDR3 is TGTGCCAGCAGTCCTGGGACAGGCAATCAGCCCCAGCATTTT. Translated, it gives CASSPGTGNQPQHF.

This chain uses TRBV28 with TRBJ1-1, with D maybe TRBD1 (5 bases). From germline, CDR1 is MDHEN and CDR2 SYDVKM. The CDR3 is 14 amino acids. With 6 bases removed from V and 5 bases from J, the gap between germline ends came to 16 bases. The CDR3 spells CASSQPGYGTEAFF. CDR3 coding DNA: TGTGCCAGCAGCCAACCAGGGTACGGTACTGAAGCTTTCTTT.

As to this clone: Its ends do not fully match the called genes, so a read error is possible. J is TRBJ2-3 and V is TRBV4-1; a weak D match, TRBD2 (5 bases). The CDR3 spans 17 residues. Germline V CDR1 and CDR2: MGHRA, YSYEKL. The CDR3 DNA reads as TGCGCCAGCAGTCAAGCGTTTAGTTCGGGGTTCACAGATACGCAGTATTTT. Amino acids: CASSQAFSSGFTDTQYF.

The chain combines TRBV6-4 with TRBJ2-3; tentatively, D is TRBD1 (5 bases). Trimming shortened V by 3 bases and J by 3 bases, and 7 bases separated the two germline ends. Germline assignment: CDR1 MRHNA and CDR2 SNTAGT. CDR3 length: 13 amino acids. CDR3 bases: TGTGCCAGCAGTGAGTCAGGGACAGATACGCAGTATTTT. It codes for CASSESGTDTQYF.

The rearrangement joins TRBV2 to TRBJ1-2; D gene ambiguous. Germline V gives CDR1 SNHLY, CDR2 FYNNEI. V lost 3 bases and J 2 bases, leaving 4 bases between the germline ends. CDR3 length: 12 residues. The CDR3 bases are TGTGCCAGCAGTGACAGGAACTATGGCTACACCTTC. Translating gives CASSDRNYGYTF.

CDR3 protein: CASSRTGQGALRNTEAFF. The CDR3 DNA reads as TGTGCCAGTAGTAGGACGGGACAGGGGGCTCTGAGGAACACTGAAGCTTTCTTT. The chain is built from TRBV19 and TRBJ1-1; 12 bases align to TRBD1. Germline V CDR1 and CDR2: LNHDA, SQIVND (reference sequence). The CDR3 is made up of 18 amino acids. Unmatched junction bases numbered 10, after V lost 4 bases and J lost 1 base.

This chain joins TRBV24-1 and TRBJ1-1; D may be TRBD1 (5 bases). The V gene lost 3 bases and the J gene lost 4 bases, with 11 bases spanning the gap. CDR3 length: 14 amino acids. Germline CDR1 and CDR2: KGHDR and SFDVKD. The CDR3 is CATSDTRVPTEAFF. In DNA, the CDR3 is TGTGCCACCAGTGATACCAGGGTCCCCACTGAAGCTTTCTTT.

The V call is TRBV6-4, the J call TRBJ2-1; TRBD2 matches at 7 bases. Germline V gene lookup returns CDR1 MRHNA and CDR2 SNTAGT. The CDR3 has 16 amino acids. Trimming removed 6 bases from V and 0 bases from J; junction bases left unmatched: 8. CDR3 nucleotide sequence: TGTGCCAGCAGAAACGCTAGCGGAAGCTCCTACAATGAGCAGTTCTTC. Its translation is CASRNASGSSYNEQFF.

This clone was observed a few times. As DNA, the CDR3 is TGTGCCAGCAGGGGGGGGGATAACTATGGCTACACCTTC. It specifies CASRGGDNYGYTF. The J gene is TRBJ1-2, the V gene TRBV7-2; the D gene is possibly TRBD1 (5 bases). Trimming left V 6 bases short and J 1 base short, with 9 bases between. Per the germline V gene, CDR1 is SGHTA and CDR2 is FQGNSA. The CDR3 spans 13 residues.